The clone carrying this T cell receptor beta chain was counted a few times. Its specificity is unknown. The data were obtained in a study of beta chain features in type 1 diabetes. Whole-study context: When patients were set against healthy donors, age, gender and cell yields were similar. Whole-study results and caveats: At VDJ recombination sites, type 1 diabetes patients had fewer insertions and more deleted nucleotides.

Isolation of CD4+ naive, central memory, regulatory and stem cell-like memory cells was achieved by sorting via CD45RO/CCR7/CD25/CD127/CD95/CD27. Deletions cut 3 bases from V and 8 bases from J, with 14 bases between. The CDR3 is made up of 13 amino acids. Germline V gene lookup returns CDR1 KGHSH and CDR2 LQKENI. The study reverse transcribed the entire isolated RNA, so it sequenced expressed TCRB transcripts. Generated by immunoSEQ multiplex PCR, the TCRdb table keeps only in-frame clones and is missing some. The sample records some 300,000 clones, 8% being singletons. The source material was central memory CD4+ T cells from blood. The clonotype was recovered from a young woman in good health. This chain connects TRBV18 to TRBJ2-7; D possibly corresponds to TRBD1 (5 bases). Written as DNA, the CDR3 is TGTGCCAGCTCACCGGCGCAGCAGGGCCAGCAGTACTTC. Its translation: CASSPAQQGQQYF.